Each of the 15 T cell receptor beta chains below was sequenced from the same sample in a study of blood T cell repertoires in COVID-19. The table came from immunoSEQ multiplex PCR; TCRdb's copy has only in-frame clones and leaves some out. The sample holds 200,000 to 250,000 clones; around nine tenths are singletons and the top ten take more than 0.7%. The source material was peripheral blood. Receptors were obtained from a man aged 55 to 70 with COVID-19, enrolled during active disease.

The rearrangement links TRBV7-8 to TRBJ2-3; 10 nucleotides match TRBD1. The CDR3 runs 16 residues. V dropped 4 bases and J dropped 0; count of bases not matched to a gene: 4. Looked up from germline, CDR1 is SGHVS and CDR2 is FQNEAQ. CDR3 nucleotides: TGTGCCAGCAGCTCCGGACAGGGGGTTAGCACAGATACGCAGTATTTT. It encodes CASSSGQGVSTDTQYF.

The chain is built from TRBV30 and TRBJ2-3; the D gene is possibly TRBD2 (6 bases). Trimming took 5 bases from V and 3 from J, leaving 15 bases between them. Germline V CDR1 and CDR2: GTSNPN, SVGIG (reference sequence). CDR3 length: 14 amino acids. The CDR3 bases are TGTGCCTGGGCTCCGGGCGGGGCTACAGATACGCAGTATTTT. Amino acid sequence: CAWAPGGATDTQYF.

The rearrangement uses TRBV5-1 and TRBJ2-1; 11 nucleotides agree with TRBD1. This CDR3 comprises 15 residues. From germline, CDR1 is SGHRS and CDR2 YFSETQ. With 3 bases clipped from V and 7 bases from J, the junction kept 6 bases outside the gene matches. The CDR3 DNA reads TGCGCCAGCAGCTCCTCGGGACAGGGGGTAAATGAGCAGTTCTTC. This codes for CASSSSGQGVNEQFF.

V is TRBV5-1 and J is TRBJ2-7; TRBD1 matches at 7 bases. The V segment lost 6 bases and the J segment 0 bases; nucleotides outside the gene matches: 6. Germline CDR1 reads SGHRS; CDR2 reads YFSETQ. The CDR3 length is 14 residues. CDR3 residues: CASTRTGSSYEQYF. CDR3 nucleotide sequence: TGCGCCAGCACCCGGACAGGTAGCTCCTACGAGCAGTACTTC.

This chain connects TRBV24-1 to TRBJ2-1; 7 nucleotides match TRBD1. This CDR3 is built from 15 residues. The germline gives CDR1 KGHDR, CDR2 SFDVKD. Trimming took 9 bases from V and 3 from J; bases not matched to a gene: 10. The CDR3: CATGKPGQNYNEQFF. The CDR3 DNA sequence: TGTGCCACCGGAAAGCCGGGACAGAACTACAATGAGCAGTTCTTC.

The genes are TRBV6-5 and TRBJ1-2; 12 bases fit TRBD1. Germline trimming cut 4 bases from V and 7 bases from J; bases unmatched to any gene: 4. The germline gives CDR1 MNHEY, CDR2 SVGAGI. The CDR3 is 14 residues long. The CDR3, as DNA: TGTGCCAGCAGTTCGACGGGACAGGGGGCTGGCTACACCTTC. Amino acids: CASSSTGQGAGYTF.

CDR3 nucleotide sequence: TGTGCCAGCAGCCCGTCAGCGGGGGGACCTCGCACAGATACGCAGTATTTT. Residues: CASSPSAGGPRTDTQYF. The chain has TRBV4-2 and TRBJ2-3, with 9 bases fitting TRBD2. Germline lookup yields CDR1 LGHNA and CDR2 YNFKEQ. V shed 4 bases and J 1 base; nucleotides not matched to a gene: 9. The CDR3 consists of 17 residues.

J is TRBJ1-2 and V is TRBV7-9; D is possibly TRBD1 (6 bases). Germline V gene lookup returns CDR1 SEHNR and CDR2 FQNEAQ (reference sequence). This CDR3 has 13 amino acids. Deletions cut 3 bases from V and 3 bases from J, with 8 bases between. The CDR3 bases are TGTGCCAGCAGCTTTCCAGGGGACTATGGCTACACCTTC. This gives the protein CASSFPGDYGYTF. The full variable domain, with the rest looked up from reference TRBV7-9 and TRBJ1-2, is DTGVSQNPRHKITKRGQNVTFRCDPISEHNRLYWYRQTLGQGPEFLTYFQNEAQLEKSRLLSDRFSAERPKGSFSTLEIQRTEQGDSAMYLCASSFPGDYGYTFGSGTRLTVV.

The V and J genes are TRBV2 and TRBJ2-3; the match to TRBD2 covers 8 bases. Germline-derived CDR1 and CDR2 are SNHLY and FYNNEI. V trimming: 0 bases; J trimming: 2 bases; junction bases outside the gene matches: 7. The CDR3 extends over 17 amino acids. DNA for the CDR3: TGTGCCAGCAGTGAAGCGTGGGGTAGCGGGAACACAGATACGCAGTATTTT. It encodes CASSEAWGSGNTDTQYF.

The rearrangement uses TRBV30 and TRBJ2-7; tentative D call: TRBD1 (6 bases). The CDR3 is 12 residues long. V was pared by 8 bases and J by 1 base, with 12 bases between. Germline CDR1 is GTSNPN and CDR2 is SVGIG (reference sequence). The CDR3 sequence is CAGSDRSYEQYF. The CDR3 nucleotides read TGTGCCGGCTCGGACAGATCCTACGAGCAGTACTTC.

V is TRBV6-4 and J is TRBJ1-6, with no clear D. The germline CDR1 and CDR2 sequences are MRHNA and SNTAGT. The CDR3 has 13 residues. The germline V and J ends were trimmed by 6 bases and 13 bases, with 16 bases remaining between them. The CDR3 DNA sequence: TGTGCCAGCAGGGCGGACTCTGCGGGGCCCCTCCACTTT. Its translation is CASRADSAGPLHF.

The chain joins TRBV10-3 to TRBJ2-3; TRBD2 aligns across 11 bases. With V trimmed by 2 bases and J by 4 bases, 5 bases remained unmatched. CDR1 and CDR2 (germline): ENHRY, SYGVKD. This CDR3 is built from 16 residues. The CDR3 DNA reads as TGTGCCATCAGTGAGCCTAGCGGGGGGCAGGCAGATACGCAGTATTTT. Protein: CAISEPSGGQADTQYF.

The count of this clone is one. V and J are TRBV5-1 and TRBJ1-4; TRBD1 agrees at 7 bases. The length of the CDR3 is 16 residues. The junction had 9 bases not matched to a gene; V was cut back by 0 bases and J by 7 bases. Germline V gene sequence: CDR1 SGHRS, CDR2 YFSETQ. The CDR3: CASSLEVIGTAEKLFF. As DNA, the CDR3 is TGCGCCAGCAGCTTGGAAGTTATCGGGACAGCTGAAAAACTGTTTTTT. The complete variable domain, with remaining parts taken from reference TRBV5-1 and TRBJ1-4, reads KAGVTQTPRYLIKTRGQQVTLSCSPISGHRSVSWYQQTPGQGLQFLFEYFSETQRNKGNFPGRFSGRQFSNSRSEMNVSTLELGDSALYLCASSLEVIGTAEKLFFGSGTQLSVL.

This chain joins TRBV12-3 or TRBV12-4 and TRBJ1-1; maybe TRBD1 (6 bases). The V end was cut by 7 bases, the J end by 5 bases, with 11 bases between. This CDR3 region has 12 residues. DNA for the CDR3: TGTGCCAGCACTAAGGGGGTAACTGAAGCTTTCTTT. Protein product: CASTKGVTEAFF.

This chain uses TRBV7-3 with TRBJ2-1; TRBD1 matches at 11 bases. V was clipped by 4 bases and J by 6 bases; unmatched bases: 2. This CDR3 has 14 residues. Germline V gene lookup returns CDR1 SGHTA and CDR2 FQGTGA. The CDR3: CASSSGQGGNEQFF. The CDR3 DNA is TGTGCCAGCAGCTCGGGACAGGGGGGCAATGAGCAGTTCTTC. The full variable domain, with the rest looked up from reference TRBV7-3 and TRBJ2-1, is GAGVSQTPSNKVTEKGKYVELRCDPISGHTALYWYRQSLGQGPEFLIYFQGTGAADDSGLPNDRFFAVRPEGSVSTLKIQRTERGDSAVYLCASSSGQGGNEQFFGPGTRLTVL.